Below, 2 T cell receptor beta chains from the same sample are listed, as sequenced in a study of blood T cell repertoires in COVID-19. Here immunoSEQ multiplex PCR was the method, and the copy in TCRdb shows in-frame clones only, minus some. In the table there are approximately 100,000 clones, roughly 80% of which are singletons. Sequencing was carried out using peripheral blood. The receptor set was obtained from a man between 60 and 70 years old with acute or convalescent COVID-19.

This chain links TRBV4-3 with TRBJ1-1; no clear D. From germline, CDR1 is LGHNA and CDR2 YSLEER. Trimming removed 1 base from V and 0 bases from J, with 9 bases in between. The CDR3 consists of 15 residues. CDR3 sequence (DNA): TGCGCCAGCAGCCAAGTCTCATACTTGAACACTGAAGCTTTCTTT. It translates to CASSQVSYLNTEAFF.

This clone was seen only a few times. The J gene is TRBJ1-1, the V gene TRBV2, with a possible D match to TRBD1 (6 bases). Germline V gives CDR1 SNHLY, CDR2 FYNNEI. The CDR3 is made up of 13 amino acids. V was trimmed by 1 base and J by 4 bases, leaving 7 bases between them. Here the CDR3 DNA reads TGTGCCAGCAGTGAAGAAGGGGGCACTGAAGCTTTCTTT. Protein product: CASSEEGGTEAFF.